Each of the 6 T cell receptor beta chains below was sequenced from the same sample in a study of control samples from healthy donors and cancer patients. Sequenced by immunoSEQ multiplex PCR; TCRdb stores in-frame clones only, minus some. Of about 160,000 clones in the sample, 90% to 95% were seen once. The sequenced sample consisted of blood. The receptors shown here come from a woman in her thirties or forties in good health.

This clone was seen a handful of times. The chain carries TRBV5-1 and TRBJ1-6, with 8 bases matching TRBD1. Germline lookup yields CDR1 SGHRS and CDR2 YFSETQ. The CDR3 consists of 15 residues. J lost 8 bases, V lost 5 bases, and 9 bases had no gene match. The CDR3 region is CASREGAGGDSPLHF. CDR3 bases: TGCGCCAGCAGGGAGGGGGCAGGGGGCGATTCACCCCTCCACTTT.

This chain connects TRBV11-2 to TRBJ2-5; possible D gene TRBD2, 5 bases. Trimming cost V 0 bases and J 7 bases, with 15 bases left between them. The CDR3 spans 15 residues. Germline-derived CDR1 and CDR2 are SGHAT and FQNNGV. The chain's CDR3 is CASSLEGSSAGTQYF. The CDR3 nucleotides read TGTGCCAGCAGCTTAGAGGGGTCGTCGGCGGGGACCCAGTACTTC.

The chain joins TRBV4-3 to TRBJ1-4, with unresolved D. V shed 0 bases and J shed 11 bases, with 16 bases lying between them. This CDR3 is 15 amino acids long. Germline lookup yields CDR1 LGHNA and CDR2 YSLEER. The chain's CDR3 is CASSQDSGGRGKLFF. DNA for the CDR3: TGCGCCAGCAGCCAAGATAGTGGTGGGCGAGGGAAACTGTTTTTT.

About this clone itself: Germline is not matched at one junction end, which may reflect a read error. The rearrangement links TRBV7-7 to TRBJ2-1; 7 nucleotides match TRBD2. CDR1 is SSHAT and CDR2 is FNYEAQ in the germline V gene (reference sequence). The CDR3 contains 16 residues. CDR3 loop: CASSLDGGSSWNEQFF. CDR3 bases: TGTGCTAGCAGCTTAGACGGCGGGAGTTCGTGGAATGAGCAGTTCTTC. Using reference TRBV7-7 and TRBJ2-1 for the parts outside the CDR3, the full variable domain is GAGVSQSPRYKVTKRGQDVTLRCDPISSHATLYWYQQALGQGPEFLTYFNYEAQPDKSGLPSDRFSAERPEGSISTLTIQRTEQRDSAMYRCASSLDGGSSWNEQFFGPGTRLTVL.

The chain carries TRBV5-4 and TRBJ2-7; 9 bases align to TRBD2. This CDR3 is 14 amino acids long. Per germline, CDR1 SGHNT and CDR2 YYREEE (reference sequence). J was trimmed by 5 bases and V by 0 bases; bases with no gene match: 3. In nucleotides, the CDR3 is TGTGCCAGCAGCTTGGATTTAGCGGGAGACGAGCAGTACTTC. Amino acids: CASSLDLAGDEQYF.

The chain carries TRBV29-1 and TRBJ1-1; the match to TRBD1 covers 11 bases. The CDR3 runs 14 residues. CDR1 and CDR2 (germline): SQVTM, ANQGSEA. V dropped 5 bases and J dropped 3; count of bases not matched to a gene: 5. DNA for the CDR3: TGCAGCGTTACATGGGGACAGGGGGACACTGAAGCTTTCTTT. It is translated as CSVTWGQGDTEAFF.